Presented here are 24 T cell receptor beta chains from one specimen sequenced in a study of Ad26.COV2.S vaccination and SARS-CoV-2 variants. The method was immunoSEQ multiplex PCR; TCRdb's version includes in-frame clones alone and lacks a portion of them. The sample lists about 680,000 clones; 70% to 90% were seen once. Stated treatment: about 20 received Ad26.COV2.S at low or high dose, single or two shots; 5 received placebo; per-sample allocation not given. Sampling occurred on day 63 after the first vaccine or placebo injection. The source was peripheral blood, collected in a trial of Ad26.COV2.S vaccine versus placebo. These receptors were obtained from a person between 18 and 60 years old who received the Ad26.COV2.S COVID-19 vaccine or a placebo.

The chain has TRBV5-1 and TRBJ1-6; D gene ambiguous. The CDR3 length is 16 residues. The V end lost 2 bases, the J end lost 0 bases, and 9 bases lay between the germline ends. The germline gives CDR1 SGHRS, CDR2 YFSETQ. CDR3 DNA: TGCGCCAGCAGCTTTGGCCCTAGCTCCTATAATTCACCCCTCCACTTT. This translates into CASSFGPSSYNSPLHF.

J is TRBJ2-1 and V is TRBV6-4; 12 bases match TRBD2. V trimming: 2 bases; J trimming: 10 bases; junction bases outside the gene matches: 6. The CDR3 spans 15 residues. Per the germline V gene, CDR1 is MRHNA and CDR2 is SNTAGT. In DNA, the CDR3 is TGTGCCAGCAGTGACAGACTAGCGGGAGCAGCAGAGCAGTTCTTC. Translated: CASSDRLAGAAEQFF.

The chain joins TRBV24-1 to TRBJ2-1, with a possible D match to TRBD2 (5 bases). Trimming cost V 5 bases and J 9 bases, with 10 bases left between them. The CDR3 length is 12 residues. CDR1 KGHDR and CDR2 SFDVKD come from the germline V gene. The CDR3: CATSARSGEQFF. The CDR3, as DNA: TGTGCCACCAGTGCCCGGAGCGGTGAGCAGTTCTTC.

J is TRBJ2-7 and V is TRBV27, with TRBD2 matching over 7 bases. Germline lookup yields CDR1 MNHEY and CDR2 SMNVEV (reference sequence). CDR3 length: 19 residues. The J segment lost 1 base and the V segment lost 3 bases, leaving 18 bases of the junction unmatched. This chain's CDR3 is CASSFNPFRRGGRSYEQYF. In nucleotides, the CDR3 is TGTGCCAGCAGTTTTAACCCTTTCCGGAGGGGAGGGAGGTCCTACGAGCAGTACTTC.

This chain connects TRBV7-9 to TRBJ2-3; D is uncertain. CDR1 is SEHNR and CDR2 is FQNEAQ in the germline V gene (reference sequence). The CDR3 is 14 amino acids. The germline V and J ends were trimmed by 0 bases and 3 bases, with 7 bases remaining between them. The CDR3 reads CASSLASGTDTQYF. As DNA, the CDR3 is TGTGCCAGCAGCTTAGCGTCCGGGACAGATACGCAGTATTTT.

V usage is TRBV30 and J usage is TRBJ1-2; no clear D. This CDR3 spans 14 amino acids. Looked up from germline, CDR1 is GTSNPN and CDR2 is SVGIG (reference sequence). Trimming removed 4 bases at V and 4 bases at J, with 16 bases between. The chain's CDR3 is CAWTRPVNTYGYTF. CDR3 nucleotides: TGTGCCTGGACCAGACCCGTGAACACCTATGGCTACACCTTC.

As to this clone: The sample contains more than one DNA sequence encoding this CDR3. J is TRBJ2-3 and V is TRBV5-5, with D unresolved. CDR3 size: 12 residues. Germline V lookup: CDR1 SGHKS, CDR2 YYEKEE (reference sequence). V shed 2 bases and J shed 6 bases, with 7 bases lying between them. CDR3 region: CASSFAVDTQYF. In DNA, the CDR3 is TGTGCCAGCAGCTTCGCGGTTGATACGCAGTATTTT.

This chain joins TRBV10-3 and TRBJ2-7; possibly TRBD2 for D (6 bases). Germline V gene data show CDR1 as ENHRY and CDR2 as SYGVKD. V gave up 8 bases and J gave up 5 bases, with 13 bases separating them. The CDR3 is 12 residues long. CDR3 region: CAIGGGVNEQYF. The CDR3, as DNA: TGTGCCATCGGAGGAGGGGTGAACGAGCAGTACTTC.

This rearrangement joins TRBV5-4 to TRBJ2-2; 7 positions match TRBD2. From germline, CDR1 is SGHNT and CDR2 YYREEE (reference sequence). After removal of 4 bases from V and 6 bases from J, the junction contained 15 bases not matched to a gene. CDR3 size: 17 residues. The DNA for the CDR3 is TGTGCCAGCAGCCCCCTCGCATACGCGGGAGAGGCCGGGGAGCTGTTTTTT. Its translation is CASSPLAYAGEAGELFF.

The chain joins TRBV6-2 or TRBV6-3 to TRBJ2-5, with 9 bases matching TRBD1. The CDR3 loop spans 17 amino acids. The trim removed 2 bases at V and 2 bases at J, leaving 9 bases unmatched. Germline CDR1 MNHEY, CDR2 SVGEGT. CDR3 in amino acids: CASSYGGQGLVQETQYF. The CDR3 DNA follows: TGTGCCAGCAGTTACGGCGGACAGGGGCTTGTACAAGAGACCCAGTACTTC.

The rearrangement links TRBV20-1 to TRBJ2-5; no firm D call. The germline V and J ends were trimmed by 5 bases and 3 bases, with 7 bases remaining between them. The CDR3 extends over 11 amino acids. In germline, CDR1 is DFQATT, CDR2 SNEGSKA (reference sequence). CDR3 nucleotides: TGCAGTGCTGGCCAAGAAGAGACCCAGTACTTC. Encoded protein: CSAGQEETQYF.

The chain combines TRBV9 with TRBJ2-3; 12 nucleotides agree with TRBD2. V trimming: 0 bases; J trimming: 2 bases; junction bases outside the gene matches: 4. The CDR3 is made up of 17 amino acids. Germline CDR1 is SGDLS and CDR2 is YYNGEE. CDR3 protein: CASSVGGLAGFTDTQYF. The CDR3 DNA reads as TGTGCCAGCAGCGTAGGAGGACTAGCGGGATTCACAGATACGCAGTATTTT.

The chain has TRBV18 and TRBJ1-2; D is uncertain. V lost 2 bases to trimming and J lost 7 bases, with 14 bases between them. Looked up from germline, CDR1 is KGHSH and CDR2 is LQKENI. The CDR3 length is 14 residues. In nucleotides, the CDR3 is TGTGCCAGCTCACCAGGGGATTCCGAGAGTGGCTACACCTTC. Protein product: CASSPGDSESGYTF.

About this clone itself: At the DNA level, this CDR3 is encoded by other sequences in the same sample as well. The chain employs TRBV25-1 and TRBJ2-1, with D tentatively TRBD2 (5 bases). The CDR3 extends over 14 amino acids. Trimming cost V 1 base and J 4 bases, with 8 bases left between them. Germline CDR1 and CDR2: MGHDK and SYGVNS. CDR3 region: CASSELAGYNEQFF. The DNA for the CDR3 is TGTGCCAGCAGTGAATTGGCGGGTTACAATGAGCAGTTCTTC.

This clone was seen a single time. The sample has other DNA sequences that encode this CDR3 too. The rearrangement joins TRBV14 to TRBJ2-5; D possibly corresponds to TRBD1 (5 bases). Germline values: CDR1 SGHDN, CDR2 FVKESK. This CDR3 is 11 amino acids long. Trimming shortened V by 8 bases and J by 6 bases, and 10 bases separated the two germline ends. The CDR3, as DNA: TGTGCCAGCTCACAGGCGCAGACCCAGTACTTC. Amino acid sequence: CASSQAQTQYF.

The V and J genes are TRBV7-9 and TRBJ2-1, with a weak D call TRBD2 (5 bases). V was shortened by 7 bases and J by 3 bases, with 19 bases between the two germline ends. The CDR3 has 16 residues. Germline values: CDR1 SEHNR, CDR2 FQNEAQ (reference sequence). CDR3 bases: TGTGCCAGCACCAACGGGGTGTATTGGATCTACAATGAGCAGTTCTTC. Its translation is CASTNGVYWIYNEQFF.

This chain joins TRBV18 and TRBJ2-7; D may be TRBD1 (6 bases). CDR3 length: 14 residues. Germline CDR1 and CDR2: KGHSH and LQKENI. Trimming removed 5 bases at V and 2 bases at J, with 13 bases between. The CDR3 reads CASSTGLDPYEQYF. The CDR3 DNA reads as TGTGCCAGCTCAACAGGGCTGGACCCCTACGAGCAGTACTTC.

This chain uses TRBV19 with TRBJ1-1, with a tentative D call TRBD1 (6 bases). Trimming took off 5 bases at V and 6 bases at J, with 28 bases between the two ends. CDR3 length equals 18 residues. Germline CDR1 is LNHDA and CDR2 is SQIVND (reference sequence). The CDR3, as DNA: TGTGCCAGTAGTTACGCAGGGGCCTGGGGGGAGCGACAGGCTGAAGCTTTCTTT. This codes for CASSYAGAWGERQAEAFF. The variable domain in full, with the rest retrieved from reference TRBV19 and TRBJ1-1, is DGGITQSPKYLFRKEGQNVTLSCEQNLNHDAMYWYRQDPGQGLRLIYYSQIVNDFQKGDIAEGYSVSREKKESFPLTVTSAQKNPTAFYLCASSYAGAWGERQAEAFFGQGTRLTVV.

The V gene is TRBV12-3 or TRBV12-4, the J gene TRBJ2-2; no definite D call. V lost 2 bases and J lost 6, with 4 bases in between. The CDR3 has 12 residues. CDR3 sequence reads: CASSLIPGELFF. The DNA for the CDR3 is TGTGCCAGCAGTTTAATCCCCGGGGAGCTGTTTTTT.

The chain is built from TRBV7-9 and TRBJ2-3; 7 nucleotides line up with TRBD2. The trim removed 3 bases at V and 4 bases at J, leaving 4 bases unmatched. The CDR3 loop spans 14 amino acids. Germline loops: CDR1 SEHNR, CDR2 FQNEAQ (reference sequence). CDR3 residues: CASSFEGRADTQYF. CDR3 bases: TGTGCCAGCAGCTTCGAGGGGAGGGCAGATACGCAGTATTTT.

V and J are TRBV5-4 and TRBJ2-3, with TRBD2 matching over 10 bases. The CDR3 has 15 amino acids. The V and J ends lost 1 base and 2 bases, in that order; junction bases with no gene match: 1. Germline values: CDR1 SGHNT, CDR2 YYREEE (reference sequence). Here the CDR3 reads CASSLTSGVTDTQYF. The CDR3, as DNA: TGTGCCAGCAGCTTGACTAGCGGGGTCACAGATACGCAGTATTTT.

The chain combines TRBV7-2 with TRBJ2-6, with TRBD2 matching 10 bases. Germline-derived CDR1 and CDR2 are SGHTA and FQGNSA. The CDR3 contains 18 residues. J lost 1 base, V lost 4 bases, and 7 bases had no gene match. CDR3 sequence: CASSSRLAGTSGANVLTF. CDR3 coding DNA: TGTGCCAGCAGCTCTCGACTAGCGGGCACGTCTGGGGCCAACGTCCTGACTTTC.

The chain recombines TRBV19 with TRBJ1-2; 10 bases are a match to TRBD1. The V and J ends lost 4 bases and 8 bases, in that order; junction bases with no gene match: 7. From germline, CDR1 is LNHDA and CDR2 SQIVND (reference sequence). The CDR3 is made up of 14 amino acids. The CDR3 region is CASSTTGTGVGYTF. Here the CDR3 DNA reads TGTGCCAGTAGTACAACCGGGACAGGGGTCGGCTACACCTTC.

This chain connects TRBV6-5 to TRBJ2-7; possibly TRBD1 for D (5 bases). Per germline, CDR1 MNHEY and CDR2 SVGAGI. Between the trimmed V and J ends, which lost 7 bases and 1 base, there was a span of 17 bases. The CDR3 has 15 residues. The CDR3 spells CASNYETGESYEQYF. The CDR3 bases are TGTGCCAGCAATTATGAAACAGGAGAATCCTACGAGCAGTACTTC.